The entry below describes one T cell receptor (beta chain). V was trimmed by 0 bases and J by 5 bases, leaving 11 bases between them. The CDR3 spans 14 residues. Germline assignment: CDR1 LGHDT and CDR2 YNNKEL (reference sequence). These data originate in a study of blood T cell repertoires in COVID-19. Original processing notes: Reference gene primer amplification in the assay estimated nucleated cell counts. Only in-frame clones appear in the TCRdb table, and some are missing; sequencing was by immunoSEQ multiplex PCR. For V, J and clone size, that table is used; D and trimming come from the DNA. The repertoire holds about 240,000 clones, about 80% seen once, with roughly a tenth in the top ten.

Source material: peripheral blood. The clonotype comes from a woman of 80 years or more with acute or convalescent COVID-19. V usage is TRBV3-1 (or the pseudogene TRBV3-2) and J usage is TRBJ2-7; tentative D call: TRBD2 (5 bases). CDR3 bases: TGTGCCAGCAGCCAAGAAGGATTCGGGGACGAGCAGTACTTC. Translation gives CASSQEGFGDEQYF.